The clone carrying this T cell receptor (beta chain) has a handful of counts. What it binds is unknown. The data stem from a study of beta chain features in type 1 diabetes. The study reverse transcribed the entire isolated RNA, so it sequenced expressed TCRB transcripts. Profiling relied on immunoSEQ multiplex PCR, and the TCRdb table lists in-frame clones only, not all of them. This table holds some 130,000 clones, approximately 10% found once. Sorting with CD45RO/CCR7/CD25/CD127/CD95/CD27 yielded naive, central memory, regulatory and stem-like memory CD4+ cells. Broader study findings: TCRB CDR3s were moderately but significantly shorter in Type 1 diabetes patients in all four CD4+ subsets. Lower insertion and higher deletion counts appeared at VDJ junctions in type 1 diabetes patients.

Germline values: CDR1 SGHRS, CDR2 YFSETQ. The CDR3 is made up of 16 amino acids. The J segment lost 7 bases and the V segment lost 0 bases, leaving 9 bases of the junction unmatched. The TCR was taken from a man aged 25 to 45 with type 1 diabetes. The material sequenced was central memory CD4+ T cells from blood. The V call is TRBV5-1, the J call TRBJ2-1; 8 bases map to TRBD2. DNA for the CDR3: TGCGCCAGCAGCTTGGGAGTTGGACTAGCCGGGAATGAGCAGTTCTTC. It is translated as CASSLGVGLAGNEQFF.